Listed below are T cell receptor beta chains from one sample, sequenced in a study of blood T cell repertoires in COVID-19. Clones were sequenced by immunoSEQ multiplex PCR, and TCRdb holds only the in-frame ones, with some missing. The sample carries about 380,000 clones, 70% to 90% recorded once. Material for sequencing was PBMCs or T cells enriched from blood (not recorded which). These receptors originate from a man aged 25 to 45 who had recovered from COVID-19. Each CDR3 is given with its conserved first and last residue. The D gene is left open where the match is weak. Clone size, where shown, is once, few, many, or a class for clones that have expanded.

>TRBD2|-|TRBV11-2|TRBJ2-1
TGTGCCAGCAGGTCGACTAGCGGGGGGTACAATGAGCAGTTCTTC
CASRSTSGGYNEQFF
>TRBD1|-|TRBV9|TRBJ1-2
TGTGCCAGCAGCGGCATGGGACAGGGGATCTATGGCTACACCTTC
CASSGMGQGIYGYTF
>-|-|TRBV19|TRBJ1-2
TGTGCCAGTAGGCTCAGGGAAGCTAACTATGGCTACACCTTC
CASRLREANYGYTF
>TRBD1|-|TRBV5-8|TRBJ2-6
TGTGCCAGCAGCTACAACAGGGGCGGGGGGGCCAACGTCCTGACTTTC
CASSYNRGGGANVLTF
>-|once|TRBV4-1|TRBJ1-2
TGCGCCAGCAGCCAAGGAGGATATGATGGCTACACCTTC
CASSQGGYDGYTF
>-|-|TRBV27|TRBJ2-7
TGTGCCAGCCGCTTAGGAGCAAACGAGCAGTACTTC
CASRLGANEQYF
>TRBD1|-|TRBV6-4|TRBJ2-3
TGTGCCAGCAGTGCCACGACAGGGGCAGATACGCAGTATTTT
CASSATTGADTQYF
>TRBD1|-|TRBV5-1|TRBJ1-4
TGCGCCAGCAGCTTGGACAGGGGAGAGGAAAAACTGTTTTTT
CASSLDRGEEKLFF
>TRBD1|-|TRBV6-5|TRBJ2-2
TGTGCCAGTCGCCAGGACAGGAGTTACGGGGAGCTGTTTTTT
CASRQDRSYGELFF
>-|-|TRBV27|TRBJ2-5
TGTGCCAGCAGTTTATCGATACAGGCAATGGAAGAGACCCAGTACTTC
CASSLSIQAMEETQYF
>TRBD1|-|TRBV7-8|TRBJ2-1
TGTGCCAGCAGCAAAGACAGGGGGCTCTACAATGAGCAGTTCTTC
CASSKDRGLYNEQFF
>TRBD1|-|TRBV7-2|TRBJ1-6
TGTGCCAGCAGCTTGGACAGGGACAATTCACCCCTCCACTTT
CASSLDRDNSPLHF
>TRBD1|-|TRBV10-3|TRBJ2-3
TGTGCCATCAGTGAGGCCAACAGGGGAAACACAGATACGCAGTATTTT
CAISEANRGNTDTQYF
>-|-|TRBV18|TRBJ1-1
TGTGCCAGCTCGGAGAGACAGGCAAACACTGAAGCTTTCTTT
CASSERQANTEAFF
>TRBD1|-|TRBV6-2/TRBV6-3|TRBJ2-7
TGTGCCAGCAGTCAACGACAGGGTTCCTACGAGCAGTACTTC
CASSQRQGSYEQYF
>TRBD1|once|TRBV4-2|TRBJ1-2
TGTGCCAGCAGCCAAGAGACCCCCAGGGGGGATGGCTACACCTTC
CASSQETPRGDGYTF
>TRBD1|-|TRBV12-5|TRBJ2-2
TGTGCTAGTGGTCTGACAGGGGGCGCCTACACCGGGGAGCTGTTTTTT
CASGLTGGAYTGELFF
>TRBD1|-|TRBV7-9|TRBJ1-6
TGTGCCAGCAGCGGGGACAGCTCCTATAATTCACCCCTCCACTTT
CASSGDSSYNSPLHF
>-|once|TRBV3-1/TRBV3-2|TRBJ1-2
TGTGCCAGCAGCCAAACGAGGGAGTATGGCTACACCTTC
CASSQTREYGYTF
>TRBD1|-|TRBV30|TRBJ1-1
TGTGCCTGTAACAGGGGTCAGGAAGCTTTCTTT
CACNRGQEAFF
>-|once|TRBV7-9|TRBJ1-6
TGTGCCAGCAGCTCCGACAGCCAGAATTCACCCCTCCACTTT
CASSSDSQNSPLHF
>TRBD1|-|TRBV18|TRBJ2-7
TGTGCCAGCTCTCCCACAGAATTTCGGACAGGGGGCTACGAGCAGTACTTC
CASSPTEFRTGGYEQYF
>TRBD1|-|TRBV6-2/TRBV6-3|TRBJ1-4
TGTGCCAGCAGTTCTCTTTCCCCAGCGACAGGGAACGGAGGAAAACTGTTTTTT
CASSSLSPATGNGGKLFF
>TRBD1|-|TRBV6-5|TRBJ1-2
TGTGCCAGCAGTCCTGGGGACAGGGTGAACTATGGCTACACCTTC
CASSPGDRVNYGYTF
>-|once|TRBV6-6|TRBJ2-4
TGTGCCAGCAGTCCCAAAAATCCCGGGAGAGGTCATACCATTCAGTACTTC
CASSPKNPGRGHTIQYF
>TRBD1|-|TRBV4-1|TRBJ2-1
TGCGCCAGCAGCCAAGCGGGACAGAAAAAAACACAGTTCTTC
CASSQAGQKKTQFF
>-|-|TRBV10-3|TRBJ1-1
TGTGCCATTTCAGGGATTATGAACACTGAAGCTTTCTTT
CAISGIMNTEAFF
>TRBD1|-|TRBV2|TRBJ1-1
TGTGCCAGCAGAGGACAGGGGAACACTGAAGCTTTCTTT
CASRGQGNTEAFF
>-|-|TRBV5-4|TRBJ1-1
TGTGCCAGCAGCTGGCCGGACAGCAACACTGAAGCTTTCTTT
CASSWPDSNTEAFF
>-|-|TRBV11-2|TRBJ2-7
TGTGCCAGCAGCTTAGGAGGAAGGGGTGCCTACGAGCAGTACTTC
CASSLGGRGAYEQYF
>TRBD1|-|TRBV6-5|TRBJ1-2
TGTGCCAGCAGTTACTCAACAGGGGTATGGGGCTACACCTTC
CASSYSTGVWGYTF
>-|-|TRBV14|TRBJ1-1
TGTGCCAGCAGCCAAAGGCAGGGGATGGTGAGCACTGAAGCTTTCTTT
CASSQRQGMVSTEAFF
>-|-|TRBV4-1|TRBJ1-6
TGCGCCAGCAGCCAAGCCTACAGGGTCGGTAATTCACCCCTCCACTTT
CASSQAYRVGNSPLHF
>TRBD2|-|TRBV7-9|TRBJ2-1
TGTGCCAGCAGCTTACCAAGGGCTAGCGGGAGGAATGAGCAGTTCTTC
CASSLPRASGRNEQFF
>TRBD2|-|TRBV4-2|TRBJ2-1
TGTGCCAGCAGCCTCGGGACTAACTATGAGCAGTTCTTC
CASSLGTNYEQFF
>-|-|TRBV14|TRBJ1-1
TGTGCCAGCAGCCAAGCCTGGGAGGGCTCCACTGAAGCTTTCTTT
CASSQAWEGSTEAFF
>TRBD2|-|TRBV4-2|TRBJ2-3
TGTGCCAGCAGCCAAGACTTGGGGCTAGCGGGTTTTTCTAGCACAGATACGCAGTATTTT
CASSQDLGLAGFSSTDTQYF
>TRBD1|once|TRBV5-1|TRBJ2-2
TGCGCCAGCACGGAAAGGACAGGGAGTGGGAACACCGGGGAGCTGTTTTTT
CASTERTGSGNTGELFF
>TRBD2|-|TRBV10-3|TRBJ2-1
TGTGCCATCAGTGAGCCCGGGACTAGCGGTGAGCAGTTCTTC
CAISEPGTSGEQFF
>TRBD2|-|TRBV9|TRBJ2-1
TGTGCCAGCAGCGTTAGCGGGGGAAGGAATGAGCAGTTCTTC
CASSVSGGRNEQFF
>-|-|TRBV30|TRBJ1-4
TGTGCCTGGGAAAGAGCTGAAAAACTGTTTTTT
CAWERAEKLFF
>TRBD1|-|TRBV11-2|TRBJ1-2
TGTGCCAGCAGCTTAGCAGGGGGAGTCTATGGCTACACCTTC
CASSLAGGVYGYTF
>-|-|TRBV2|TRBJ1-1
TGTGCCAGCAGTGCGGGGGAAGGGACTGAAGCTTTCTTT
CASSAGEGTEAFF
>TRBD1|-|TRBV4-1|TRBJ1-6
TGCGCCAGCAGCAACTTCCCGGGACAGGGGTCTTCACCCCTCCACTTT
CASSNFPGQGSSPLHF
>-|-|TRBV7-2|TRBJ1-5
TGTGCCAGCTCAAAGAGGGTGGGTCAGCCCCAGCATTTT
CASSKRVGQPQHF
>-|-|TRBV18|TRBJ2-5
TGTGCCAGCTCACCCTTGGACAGTCAAGAGACCCAGTACTTC
CASSPLDSQETQYF
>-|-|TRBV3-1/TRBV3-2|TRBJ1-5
TGTGCCAGCAGCCCCTCCGGGGGCAATCAGCCCCAGCATTTT
CASSPSGGNQPQHF
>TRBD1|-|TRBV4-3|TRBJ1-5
TGCGCCAGCAGCCAAACGGGACAGGGAAGCCAGCCCCAGCATTTT
CASSQTGQGSQPQHF
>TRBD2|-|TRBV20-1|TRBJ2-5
TGCAGTGCTAGTCCTAGCGGGGCGAATCCGGGGACCCAGTACTTC
CSASPSGANPGTQYF
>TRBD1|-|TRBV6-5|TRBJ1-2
TGTGCCAGCAGTTATCACAACACGGACAGGATTGGCTACACCTTC
CASSYHNTDRIGYTF
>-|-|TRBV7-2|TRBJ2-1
TGTGCCAGCAGCCCCCAGGGACTTTACAATGAGCAGTTCTTC
CASSPQGLYNEQFF
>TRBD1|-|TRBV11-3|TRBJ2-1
TGTGCCAGCAGCTTAGGACAGGGGGCCTCCTACAATGAGCAGTTCTTC
CASSLGQGASYNEQFF
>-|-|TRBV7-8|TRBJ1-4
TGTGCCAGCAGCACTGCTGCAACTAATGAAAAACTGTTTTTT
CASSTAATNEKLFF
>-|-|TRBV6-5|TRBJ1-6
TGTGCCAGCAGTTACGGGGGGATGAATTCACCCCTCCACTTT
CASSYGGMNSPLHF